The following is a TCR beta chain sequence with its context. As yet, its antigen is unknown. The table came from immunoSEQ multiplex PCR; TCRdb's copy has only in-frame clones and leaves some out. In the table there are approximately 42,000 clones, 81% of which are singletons. The sample belongs to a study of OX40 agonist ivuxolimab in advanced cancers. Study-level results: Near-lowest levels of clonal expansion characterized partial responders at 0.1-3.0 mg/kg.

CDR1 and CDR2 (germline): SGHTA, FQGNSA. This CDR3 contains 13 residues. Between the trimmed V and J ends, which lost 5 bases and 1 base, there was a span of 8 bases. The receptor was isolated from an adult with an advanced solid tumor such as melanoma, head and neck, liver or kidney cancer. The chain has TRBV7-2 and TRBJ1-1; D gene uncertain. The sequencing used CD4+ or CD8+ T cells sorted from blood, collected in a trial of the OX40 agonist ivuxolimab. CDR3 sequence: CASSKTTNTEAFF. CDR3 nucleotides: TGTGCCAGCAGCAAAACTACGAACACTGAAGCTTTCTTT.